This T cell receptor beta chain was sequenced in a study of T-cell reconstitution after alpha-beta-depleted transplantation in children. General observations from the study: Several hundred expanded graft clones reportedly supplied alpha-beta T cells about two months after transplant. Recipient T cells and thymic progenitors that survived were the source of the high TCRbeta diversity seen at day 60 in some patients.

This clonotype was seen many times. The target antigen is unknown. This CDR3 is built from 16 residues. CDR1 is SGHDN, CDR2 FVKESK, per germline. V was trimmed by 4 bases and J by 0 bases, leaving 15 bases between them. For TCRbeta, the library was prepared with unique molecular identifiers. Each CDR3 protein is one row after TCRdb ran MiXCR on the PCR reads. Of about 460,000 distinct CDR3 sequences in the sample, over 9.5% were seen once. This chain connects TRBV14 to TRBJ2-5, with D uncertain. This specimen consisted of PBMCs, mostly from graft donor cells, obtained 180 days after TCRalphabeta/CD19-depleted stem cell transplant. This TCR was sampled from a female patient between 2 and 10 years old who had a stem cell transplant for aplastic anemia, so the T cells may come from the graft donor. The CDR3 here is CASSLGHPFYQETQYF. CDR3 in DNA: TGTGCCAGCAGCCTGGGCCACCCGTTTTACCAAGAGACCCAGTACTTC.